These 5 T cell receptor beta chains were sequenced from one sample in a study of OX40 agonist ivuxolimab in advanced cancers. The library was prepared using the immunoSEQ multiplex PCR assay. TCRdb carries this immuneACCESS record with in-frame sequences only. Its versions omit some clonotypes, under half of them owing to an unresolved V gene in the studies checked, with the rest unexplained. Recorded for this sample are roughly 82,000 clones; approximately 87% of them occurred a single time. The ten largest clones take up over 0.7% of the sample. The source was CD4+ or CD8+ T cells sorted from blood, collected in a trial of the OX40 agonist ivuxolimab. These receptors originate from an adult with an advanced solid tumor such as melanoma, head and neck, liver or kidney cancer.

The rearrangement joins TRBV7-9 to TRBJ2-3, with 14 bases lining up with TRBD2. Germline assignment: CDR1 SEHNR and CDR2 FQNEAQ (reference sequence). The CDR3 contains 18 residues. V shed 5 bases, J shed 3 bases, and the junction held 10 bases outside the gene matches. The CDR3 is CASSLGLAGGYLTDTQYF. CDR3 in DNA: TGTGCCAGCAGCCTAGGACTAGCGGGGGGCTATCTTACAGATACGCAGTATTTT.

The chain links TRBV28 to TRBJ2-2; maybe TRBD1 (6 bases). Germline-derived CDR1 and CDR2 are MDHEN and SYDVKM. Trimming removed 3 bases at V and 0 bases at J, with 8 bases between. The CDR3 loop spans 15 amino acids. The CDR3 spells CASSLGAANTGELFF. In DNA form, the CDR3 reads TGTGCCAGCAGTTTGGGGGCGGCGAACACCGGGGAGCTGTTTTTT.

The rearrangement uses TRBV18 and TRBJ1-1, with D uncertain. CDR3 length equals 15 residues. Germline V gene lookup returns CDR1 KGHSH and CDR2 LQKENI. V lost 2 bases and J lost 4, with 14 bases in between. The CDR3 protein is CASSPSPGSGTEAFF. The CDR3 DNA is TGTGCCAGCTCACCATCTCCGGGTTCGGGCACTGAAGCTTTCTTT.

The table lists this clone with a count of one. In DNA form, the CDR3 reads TGTGCCAGCAGCTTGGGCGACAACCCGATCTTTTTAGGAAACACCATATATTTT. Its translation is CASSLGDNPIFLGNTIYF. This chain connects TRBV5-6 to TRBJ1-3; no definite D call. Germline V lookup: CDR1 SGHDT, CDR2 YYEEEE. The ends were cut back, 0 bases at V and 4 bases at J, with 20 bases in the middle. This CDR3 region has 18 residues.

This clone was detected once. The chain carries TRBV7-3 and TRBJ1-6; no reliable D call. This CDR3 region has 14 residues. V lost 0 bases to trimming and J lost 8 bases, with 8 bases between them. CDR1 SGHTA and CDR2 FQGTGA come from the germline V gene. The CDR3 DNA follows: TGTGCCAGCAGCTTAACGGGTAAAGATTCACCCCTCCACTTT. This translates into CASSLTGKDSPLHF.